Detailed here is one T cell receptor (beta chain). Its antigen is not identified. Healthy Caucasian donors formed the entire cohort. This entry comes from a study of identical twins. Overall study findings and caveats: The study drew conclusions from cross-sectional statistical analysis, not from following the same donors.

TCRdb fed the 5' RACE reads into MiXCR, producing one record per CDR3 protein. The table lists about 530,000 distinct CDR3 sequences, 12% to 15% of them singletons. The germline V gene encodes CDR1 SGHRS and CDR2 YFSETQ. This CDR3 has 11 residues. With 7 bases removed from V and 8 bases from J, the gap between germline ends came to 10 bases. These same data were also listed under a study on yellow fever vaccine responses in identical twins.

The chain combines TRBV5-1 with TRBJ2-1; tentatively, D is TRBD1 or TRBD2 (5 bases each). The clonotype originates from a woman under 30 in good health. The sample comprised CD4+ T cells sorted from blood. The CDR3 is CASGEGYEQFF. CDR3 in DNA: TGCGCCAGCGGCGAGGGGTATGAGCAGTTCTTC. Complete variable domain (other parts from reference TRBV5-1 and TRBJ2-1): KAGVTQTPRYLIKTRGQQVTLSCSPISGHRSVSWYQQTPGQGLQFLFEYFSETQRNKGNFPGRFSGRQFSNSRSEMNVSTLELGDSALYLCASGEGYEQFFGPGTRLTVL.